The 25 T cell receptor beta chains below were found in one sample sequenced in a study of cytomegalovirus exposure and HLA in healthy donors. TCRdb's copy holds only in-frame clones and misses some; the assay was immunoSEQ multiplex PCR. The table has 200,000 or so clones, about four fifths seen once. Sequenced: PBMCs. The receptors were sampled from a man aged 18 to 35 in good health and CMV-seropositive.

The chain recombines TRBV5-1 with TRBJ1-3, with D perhaps matching TRBD1 (5 bases). CDR1 SGHRS and CDR2 YFSETQ come from the germline V gene. The V end lost 4 bases, the J end lost 0 bases, and 14 bases lay between the germline ends. This CDR3 spans 16 amino acids. CDR3 sequence: CASSTAGESSGNTIYF. The CDR3 DNA sequence: TGCGCCAGCAGCACAGCGGGGGAGAGCTCTGGAAACACCATATATTTT. Supplemented by reference TRBV5-1 and TRBJ1-3, the full variable domain reads KAGVTQTPRYLIKTRGQQVTLSCSPISGHRSVSWYQQTPGQGLQFLFEYFSETQRNKGNFPGRFSGRQFSNSRSEMNVSTLELGDSALYLCASSTAGESSGNTIYFGEGSWLTVV.

The CDR3: CASSSPRLGGVEQYF. The CDR3 DNA sequence: TGTGCCAGCAGTTCCCCCCGCCTAGGGGGGGTCGAGCAGTACTTC. This chain joins TRBV6-5 and TRBJ2-7, with TRBD2 as a possible D gene (7 bases). Trimming stripped 4 bases from V and 6 bases from J, with 19 bases between. There are 15 residues in the CDR3. Germline CDR1 MNHEY, CDR2 SVGAGI.

The chain links TRBV5-1 to TRBJ2-7, with 13 bases identical to TRBD2. The CDR3 covers 15 residues. The germline CDR1 and CDR2 sequences are SGHRS and YFSETQ. V lost 0 bases to trimming and J lost 5 bases; unmatched junction nucleotides: 2. The CDR3 DNA reads as TGCGCCAGCAGCTTGGGGACTAGCGGGAGCAACGAGCAGTACTTC. Its translation: CASSLGTSGSNEQYF.

CDR3 region: CASSAGQGGKLFF. The CDR3 region has the DNA TGTGCCAGCAGTGCGGGACAGGGGGGAAAACTGTTTTTT. The chain is built from TRBV27 and TRBJ1-4, with 11 bases fitting TRBD1. The CDR3 runs 13 residues. Germline V gene lookup returns CDR1 MNHEY and CDR2 SMNVEV (reference sequence). Unmatched junction bases numbered 3, after V lost 5 bases and J lost 10 bases. The complete variable domain, with remaining parts taken from reference TRBV27 and TRBJ1-4, reads EAQVTQNPRYLITVTGKKLTVTCSQNMNHEYMSWYRQDPGLGLRQIYYSMNVEVTDKGDVPEGYKVSRKEKRNFPLILESPSPNQTSLYFCASSAGQGGKLFFGSGTQLSVL.

The chain recombines TRBV20-1 with TRBJ1-1; no reliable D call. This CDR3 has 11 residues. Per germline, CDR1 DFQATT and CDR2 SNEGSKA (reference sequence). CDR3: CRLSGNTEAFF. The DNA of the CDR3 is TGCAGGCTTTCAGGGAACACTGAAGCTTTCTTT.

This chain connects TRBV6-6 to TRBJ2-7; a weak D match, TRBD1 (5 bases). This CDR3 spans 13 amino acids. Germline V lookup: CDR1 MNHNY, CDR2 SVGAGI (reference sequence). Trimming stripped 0 bases from V and 4 bases from J, with 7 bases between. The CDR3 DNA reads as TGTGCCAGCAGTTACTCGGGGCCTTACGAGCAGTACTTC. This translates into CASSYSGPYEQYF.

The chain joins TRBV7-3 to TRBJ2-2, with TRBD1 matching over 11 bases. CDR1 and CDR2 (germline): SGHTA, FQGTGA. The CDR3 loop spans 15 amino acids. The ends lost 5 bases at V and 6 bases at J; junction bases unmatched: 5. CDR3 nucleotide sequence: TGTGCCAGCAGCCATGGACAGGGGGCTGCCGGGGAGCTGTTTTTT. Protein sequence: CASSHGQGAAGELFF.

The V call is TRBV5-1, the J call TRBJ1-2; the match to TRBD1 covers 7 bases. This CDR3 contains 13 residues. After removal of 1 base from V and 8 bases from J, the junction contained 5 bases not matched to a gene. Germline V gene sequence: CDR1 SGHRS, CDR2 YFSETQ. The CDR3 DNA sequence: TGCGCCAGCAGCTTGTCAGGGGGTAGCGGCTACACCTTC. It yields the protein CASSLSGGSGYTF. Using reference TRBV5-1 and TRBJ1-2 for the parts outside the CDR3, the full variable domain is KAGVTQTPRYLIKTRGQQVTLSCSPISGHRSVSWYQQTPGQGLQFLFEYFSETQRNKGNFPGRFSGRQFSNSRSEMNVSTLELGDSALYLCASSLSGGSGYTFGSGTRLTVV.

This clone was found a few times. The J gene is TRBJ1-1, the V gene TRBV2; TRBD1 is a possible D gene (6 bases). Germline assignment: CDR1 SNHLY and CDR2 FYNNEI. The V end was cut by 10 bases, the J end by 7 bases, with 13 bases between. The CDR3 is made up of 11 amino acids. This chain's CDR3 is CAIQGWGEAFF. Here the CDR3 DNA reads TGTGCCATTCAGGGGTGGGGTGAAGCTTTCTTT.

V is TRBV6-1 and J is TRBJ2-3; possibly TRBD1 for D (5 bases). The CDR3 totals 14 residues. CDR1 and CDR2 from the germline V gene are MNHNS and SASEGT. The CDR3 sequence: CVDGWTPSTDTQYF. DNA for the CDR3: TGTGTCGACGGGTGGACACCTAGCACAGATACGCAGTATTTT.

The V gene is TRBV29-1, the J gene TRBJ2-7, with a weak D call TRBD1 (6 bases). The CDR3 totals 14 residues. Trimming removed 0 bases from V and 0 bases from J, with 9 bases in between. Germline V lookup: CDR1 SQVTM, CDR2 ANQGSEA. CDR3 in amino acids: CSVEDDRNSYEQYF. The DNA for the CDR3 is TGCAGCGTTGAAGACGACAGGAACTCCTACGAGCAGTACTTC.

The sample holds one count of this clone. The rearrangement joins TRBV6-5 to TRBJ2-7, with unresolved D. The CDR3 is 15 amino acids. Deletions cut 0 bases from V and 0 bases from J, with 9 bases between. Looked up from germline, CDR1 is MNHEY and CDR2 is SVGAGI. The CDR3 DNA follows: TGTGCCAGCAGTTACTCCTTGGTCGGCTCCTACGAGCAGTACTTC. It encodes CASSYSLVGSYEQYF.

The J gene is TRBJ2-1, the V gene TRBV10-3; possibly TRBD1 for D (6 bases). CDR3 length equals 12 residues. Looked up from germline, CDR1 is ENHRY and CDR2 is SYGVKD. V lost 8 bases and J lost 4, with 9 bases in between. CDR3 sequence (DNA): TGTGCCATCCGGGACACGTACAATGAGCAGTTCTTC. Its translation: CAIRDTYNEQFF.

CDR3 in DNA: TGTGCCAGCAGTTATCGACTAGCGGGATGGACAGATACGCAGTATTTT. It encodes CASSYRLAGWTDTQYF. The chain recombines TRBV27 with TRBJ2-3; 11 positions match TRBD2. Trimming at V came to 4 bases and at J to 3 bases, leaving 6 bases not matched to a gene. The CDR3 is 16 residues long. CDR1 is MNHEY and CDR2 is SMNVEV in the germline V gene (reference sequence).

V gene TRBV30 combines with J gene TRBJ2-1; TRBD2 is a possible D gene (5 bases). Looked up from germline, CDR1 is GTSNPN and CDR2 is SVGIG (reference sequence). V was cut by 2 bases and J by 6 bases, with 17 bases left in between. The CDR3 totals 15 residues. In DNA, the CDR3 is TGTGCCTGGAGTCAGGCCCCCCGGGAAGGCAATGAGCAGTTCTTC. Its translation is CAWSQAPREGNEQFF.

The chain links TRBV4-3 to TRBJ1-1; D call uncertain. The CDR3 loop spans 14 amino acids. V was trimmed by 5 bases and J by 1 base, leaving 11 bases between them. Germline CDR1 LGHNA, CDR2 YSLEER. The CDR3 coding sequence is TGCGCCAGCAGCACGGGAGGTGGGAACACTGAAGCTTTCTTT. Its translation is CASSTGGGNTEAFF.

The CDR3 is CASSLEVRPSGRADTQYF. CDR3 sequence (DNA): TGCGCCAGCAGCTTGGAAGTCCGGCCTAGCGGGAGGGCGGATACGCAGTATTTT. The chain carries TRBV5-1 and TRBJ2-3; 12 positions agree with TRBD2. V gave up 0 bases and J gave up 6 bases; unmatched junction bases: 11. CDR3 length: 18 amino acids. Germline loops: CDR1 SGHRS, CDR2 YFSETQ.

V usage is TRBV25-1 and J usage is TRBJ2-7, with a weak D call TRBD1 (6 bases). The ends were cut back, 2 bases at V and 6 bases at J, with 14 bases in the middle. This CDR3 is 14 amino acids long. Germline CDR1 and CDR2: MGHDK and SYGVNS. The CDR3 DNA is TGTGCCAGCAGTGAACCGAACAGGGCCCGCGAGCAGTACTTC. Protein: CASSEPNRAREQYF.

The DNA of the CDR3 is TGTGCCAGCAGTGAAAGGGGACAGGGGTATGGCTACACCTTC. Translated: CASSERGQGYGYTF. The V call is TRBV6-1, the J call TRBJ1-2, with 10 bases identical to TRBD1. CDR1 and CDR2 (germline): MNHNS, SASEGT. CDR3 length: 14 residues. The junction had 2 bases not matched to a gene; V was cut back by 2 bases and J by 5 bases.

This clone has a handful of counts. An end of the junction differs from the germline gene, which may be a read error. V is TRBV28 and J is TRBJ1-2; weak D call: TRBD1 (5 bases). Per germline, CDR1 MDHEN and CDR2 SYDVKM. The CDR3 contains 13 residues. The CDR3 is CASTTVVGDYGDF. The DNA of the CDR3 is TGTGCCAGCACCACCGTTGTAGGGGATTACGGTGACTTC.

Here the CDR3 DNA reads TGTGCCAGCAGCCGGGGTTGGGATGAGCAGTTCTTC. It specifies CASSRGWDEQFF. V gene TRBV28 combines with J gene TRBJ2-1, with D possibly being TRBD2 (5 bases). The V end lost 6 bases, the J end lost 8 bases, and 11 bases lay between the germline ends. CDR3 length: 12 residues. CDR1 is MDHEN, CDR2 SYDVKM, per germline.

The genes are TRBV5-1 and TRBJ2-3; TRBD2 aligns across 7 bases. Trimming at V came to 1 base and at J to 0 bases, leaving 8 bases not matched to a gene. Germline V gene sequence: CDR1 SGHRS, CDR2 YFSETQ. This CDR3 comprises 17 residues. The CDR3 coding sequence is TGCGCCAGCAGCTTGTGGGGCGGGAGAGCTAGCACAGATACGCAGTATTTT. Amino acid sequence: CASSLWGGRASTDTQYF.

V usage is TRBV10-3 and J usage is TRBJ2-7; D remains ambiguous. The CDR3 consists of 12 residues. V gave up 3 bases and J gave up 4 bases, with 7 bases separating them. In germline, CDR1 is ENHRY, CDR2 SYGVKD. CDR3 sequence reads: CAISDPRYEQYF. In DNA form, the CDR3 reads TGTGCCATCAGTGATCCTAGGTACGAGCAGTACTTC.

This rearrangement joins TRBV10-3 to TRBJ2-7, with 8 bases that match TRBD2. CDR1 ENHRY and CDR2 SYGVKD come from the germline V gene. V shed 0 bases, J shed 5 bases, and the junction held 6 bases outside the gene matches. The CDR3 is made up of 15 amino acids. For the CDR3, the DNA is TGTGCCATCAGTGAGTCGCTTACTAGCGGAGACGAGCAGTACTTC. Its protein product is CAISESLTSGDEQYF.

This clone has just one count. The rearrangement links TRBV28 to TRBJ2-7, with 10 bases aligning to TRBD1. This CDR3 is 13 amino acids long. The J segment lost 6 bases and the V segment lost 5 bases, leaving 4 bases of the junction unmatched. Germline V gene data show CDR1 as MDHEN and CDR2 as SYDVKM. In DNA, the CDR3 is TGTGCCAGCAGTCTGGACAGGGGGGCCGAGCAGTACTTC. As protein: CASSLDRGAEQYF.